The clone carrying this TCR beta chain was seen a handful of times. According to the study, genomic DNA was the template for TCR beta VDJ and CDR3 profiling. TCRdb reprocessed the reads via MiXCR and lists one record per CDR3 protein. This table has hundreds of thousands of distinct CDR3 sequences, around 30% appearing once. All sequencing subjects had displayed CD8+CD57+ cell expansion on flow cytometry. This record belongs to a study of CD8+CD57+ T cells in acquired aplastic anemia. Sequenced sample: sorted CD4+, CD8+, or CD8+CD57+ T cells (not recorded which) from PBMCs. The source of this sequence is a human donor with aplastic anemia.

CDR3 sequence: CAWSGLAGSLSEQYF. In DNA form, the CDR3 reads TGTGCCTGGAGTGGACTAGCGGGGTCCCTGAGCGAGCAGTACTTC. J is TRBJ2-7 and V is TRBV10-3, with 12 bases matching TRBD2. This CDR3 has 15 residues. V lost 11 bases and J lost 6; bases outside the gene matches: 14. Germline CDR1 is ENHRY and CDR2 is SYGVKD.